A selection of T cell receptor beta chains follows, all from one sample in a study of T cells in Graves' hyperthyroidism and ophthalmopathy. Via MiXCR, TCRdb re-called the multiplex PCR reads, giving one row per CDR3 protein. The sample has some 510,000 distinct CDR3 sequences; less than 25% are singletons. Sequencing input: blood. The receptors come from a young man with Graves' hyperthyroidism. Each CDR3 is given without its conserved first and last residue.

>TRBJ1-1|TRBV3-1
ASRSTRQNTEAF
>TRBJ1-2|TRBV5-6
ASSLEGYYGYT
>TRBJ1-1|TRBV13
ASSLGGWGQGAGTEAF
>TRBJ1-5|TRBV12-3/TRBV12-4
ASSLRGRLGQGRYSNQPQH
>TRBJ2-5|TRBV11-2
ASNPGGAQGTKGVQETQY
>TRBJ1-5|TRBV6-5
ASSYSILGSSNQPQH
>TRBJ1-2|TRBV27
ASKLSRAEGYGYT
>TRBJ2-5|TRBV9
ASSSDGTAQETQY
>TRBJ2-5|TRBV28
ASSPGTGAETQY
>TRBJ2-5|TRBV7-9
AISRQGGQETQY
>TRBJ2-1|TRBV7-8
ASSLMGGPTGSYNEQF
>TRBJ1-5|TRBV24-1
ATSDPRQGDAPQH
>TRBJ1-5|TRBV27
ASSRAGFGGPQH
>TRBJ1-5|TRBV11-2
ASSLARDPFKKH
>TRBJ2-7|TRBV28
ASSFGGGDEQY
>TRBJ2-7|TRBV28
ASSPAGFVAGEQY
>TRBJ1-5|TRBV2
ASSPVPGRTNQPQH
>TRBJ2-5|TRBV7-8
ASSLEGGLGKETQY
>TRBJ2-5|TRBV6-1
ASIRLAGSPQETQY
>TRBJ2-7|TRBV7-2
ASSQRSATEQY
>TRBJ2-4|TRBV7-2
ASSLGGLAGENIQY
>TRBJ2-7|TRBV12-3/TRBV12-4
ASSSSRSGGYEQY
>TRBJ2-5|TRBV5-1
ASRRYRGETQY
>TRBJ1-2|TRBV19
ASSPTREKSGYT
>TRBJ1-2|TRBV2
ASSEFDRTGVTGYT
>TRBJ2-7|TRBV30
AWSVGQGAYEQY
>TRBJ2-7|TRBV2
ATKPGTGVFYEQY
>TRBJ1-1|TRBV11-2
ASSQPKWDRRRIEAF
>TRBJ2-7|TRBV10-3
AVCYGGGIYEQY
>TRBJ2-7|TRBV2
ASKFPGGYEQY
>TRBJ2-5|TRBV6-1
ASRETGAQTQY
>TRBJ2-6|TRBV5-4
ASSLALANPGANVLT
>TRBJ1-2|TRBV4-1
ASSRTGHPRIYGYT
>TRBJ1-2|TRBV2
ASSDREGSYGYT
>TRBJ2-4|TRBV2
ASSDFLGGRTKNIQY
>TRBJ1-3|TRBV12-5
ASGLGGLGNTIY
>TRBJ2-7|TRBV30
AWAAYSEQY
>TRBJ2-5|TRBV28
ASSQGLAGIGTQY
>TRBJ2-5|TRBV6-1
ASSRLGSSGQETQY
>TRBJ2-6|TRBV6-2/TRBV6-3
ASSYVGNSGANVLT
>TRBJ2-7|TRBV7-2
ASSLGYGYEQY
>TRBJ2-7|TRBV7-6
ASSLFLGGQGISYEQY
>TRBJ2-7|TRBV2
ASKKQGGNYEQY
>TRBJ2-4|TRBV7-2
ASSLIERGDIQY
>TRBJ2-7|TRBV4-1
ASSLSDGSSYEQY
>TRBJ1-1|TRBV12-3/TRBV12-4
ASSPLPGPRVEAF
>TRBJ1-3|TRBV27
ASSRRSSGNTIY
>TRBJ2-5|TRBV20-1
SARAPGRETQY
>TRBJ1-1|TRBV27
ARPAQGNTEAF
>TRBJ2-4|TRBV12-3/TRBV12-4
AGSLQGAAKNIQY
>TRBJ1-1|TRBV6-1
ASSDSVRTTEAF
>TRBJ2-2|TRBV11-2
ASSLVVAGVTGELF
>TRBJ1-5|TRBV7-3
ASSTGGENNQPQH
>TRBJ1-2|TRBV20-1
SAQMGDYGYT
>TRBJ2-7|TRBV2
APQDRGFYEQY
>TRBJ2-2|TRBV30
AWSVLWLNTGELF
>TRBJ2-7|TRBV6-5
ASSSRQKQY
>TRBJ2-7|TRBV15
ATSRDIVRVPYEQY
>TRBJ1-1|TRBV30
AWKIGLYTEAF
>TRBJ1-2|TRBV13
ASSLGGGGGLYGYT